This paragraph covers one T cell receptor (beta chain) sequence. These data belong to a study of control samples from healthy donors and cancer patients. Germline CDR1 reads MDHEN; CDR2 reads SYDVKM. The length of the CDR3 is 16 residues. Trimming pared 5 bases from V and 8 bases from J, leaving 19 bases between. The assay was immunoSEQ multiplex PCR, and TCRdb's table has in-frame clones only and misses some. The sample records 150,000 or so clones, approximately 90% being singletons. The sample taken for sequencing was blood. This chain connects TRBV28 to TRBJ1-6; D may be TRBD1 (6 bases). This TCR was recovered from a man aged 25-45 years in good health. This CDR3 is CASSLSRGGADSPLHF. CDR3 coding DNA: TGTGCCAGCAGTCTCAGCCGTGGGGGGGCCGATTCACCCCTCCACTTT.